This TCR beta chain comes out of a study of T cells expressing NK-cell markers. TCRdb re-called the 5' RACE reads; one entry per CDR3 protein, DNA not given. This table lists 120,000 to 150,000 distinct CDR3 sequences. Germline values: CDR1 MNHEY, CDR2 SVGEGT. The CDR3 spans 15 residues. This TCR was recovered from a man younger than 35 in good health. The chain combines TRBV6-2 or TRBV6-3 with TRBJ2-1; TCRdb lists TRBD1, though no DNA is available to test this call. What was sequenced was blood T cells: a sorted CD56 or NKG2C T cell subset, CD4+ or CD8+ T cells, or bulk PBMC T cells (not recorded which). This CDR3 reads CASSFGQGVGNEQFF.